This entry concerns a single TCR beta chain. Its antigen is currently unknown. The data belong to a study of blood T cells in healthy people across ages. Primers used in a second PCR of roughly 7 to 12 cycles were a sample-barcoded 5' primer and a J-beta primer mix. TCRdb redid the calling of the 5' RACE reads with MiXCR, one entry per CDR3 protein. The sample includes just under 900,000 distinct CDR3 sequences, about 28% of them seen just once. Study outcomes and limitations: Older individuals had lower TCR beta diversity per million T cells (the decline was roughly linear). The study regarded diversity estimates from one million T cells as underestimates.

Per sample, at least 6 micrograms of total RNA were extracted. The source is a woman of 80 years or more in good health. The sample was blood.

CDR3 in DNA: TGCAGTGCCCCTAACCCACGGTATAGCACAGATACGCAGTATTTT. This sequence encodes CSAPNPRYSTDTQYF. The chain carries TRBV20-1 and TRBJ2-3; D gene ambiguous. Trimming left V 6 bases short and J 0 bases short, with 16 bases between. The germline V gene encodes CDR1 DFQATT and CDR2 SNEGSKA (reference sequence). The CDR3 totals 15 residues.